These T cell receptor beta chains were read from a single sample in a study of blood T cell repertoires in COVID-19. This table comes from immunoSEQ multiplex PCR, and its TCRdb copy is limited to in-frame clones, with some not included. The repertoire holds some 250,000 clones, around 85% seen once, with just over 3% in the top ten. Source material: peripheral blood. Receptors originate from a woman aged 25 to 45 who had recovered from COVID-19. The CDR3 runs from the conserved cysteine through the conserved F or W. Fields, in order: J gene, D gene, V gene, clone size, CDR3 protein, CDR3 DNA. A D gene is named only where the DNA matches it firmly. Size is omitted from some rows. Given values are once, few, many or a class for expanded clones.

j_call: TRBJ1-1; d_call: TRBD1; v_call: TRBV25-1; clone_size: once; cdr3_aa: CASAYRGNTEAFF; cdr3_nt: TGTGCCAGCGCGTACAGGGGGAACACTGAAGCTTTCTTT
j_call: TRBJ1-1; d_call: TRBD1; v_call: TRBV11-2; clone_size: -; cdr3_aa: CASGILQGEAFF; cdr3_nt: TGTGCCAGCGGAATACTACAGGGGGAAGCTTTCTTT
j_call: TRBJ2-5; d_call: -; v_call: TRBV27; clone_size: -; cdr3_aa: CASSPGVQETQYF; cdr3_nt: TGTGCCAGCAGTCCAGGGGTCCAAGAGACCCAGTACTTC
j_call: TRBJ2-1; d_call: -; v_call: TRBV7-8; clone_size: -; cdr3_aa: CASSTRNRNEQFF; cdr3_nt: TGTGCCAGCAGCACACGAAACCGCAATGAGCAGTTCTTC
j_call: TRBJ2-3; d_call: -; v_call: TRBV18; clone_size: few; cdr3_aa: CASSPRGAGSTSTDTQYF; cdr3_nt: TGTGCCAGCTCGCCCCGGGGGGCGGGGAGCACTAGCACAGATACGCAGTATTTT
j_call: TRBJ2-7; d_call: -; v_call: TRBV11-2; clone_size: -; cdr3_aa: CASSLEATPSYEQYF; cdr3_nt: TGTGCCAGCAGCTTAGAGGCGACACCCTCCTACGAGCAGTACTTC
j_call: TRBJ1-6; d_call: TRBD1; v_call: TRBV5-4; clone_size: -; cdr3_aa: CASSFDRVGSPLHF; cdr3_nt: TGTGCCAGCAGCTTTGACAGGGTCGGCTCACCCCTCCACTTT
j_call: TRBJ1-3; d_call: TRBD1; v_call: TRBV5-4; clone_size: few; cdr3_aa: CASSADRSSGNTIYF; cdr3_nt: TGTGCCAGCAGCGCGGACAGGAGCTCTGGAAACACCATATATTTT
j_call: TRBJ2-2; d_call: TRBD2; v_call: TRBV5-1; clone_size: -; cdr3_aa: CASSAGGDTGELFF; cdr3_nt: TGCGCCAGCAGCGCGGGAGGGGATACCGGGGAGCTGTTTTTT
j_call: TRBJ2-1; d_call: TRBD1; v_call: TRBV3-1/TRBV3-2; clone_size: many; cdr3_aa: CASSQEAAAGGHYNEQFF; cdr3_nt: TGTGCCAGCAGCCAAGAAGCGGCGGCAGGGGGCCACTACAATGAGCAGTTCTTC
j_call: TRBJ2-2; d_call: TRBD1; v_call: TRBV6-5; clone_size: -; cdr3_aa: CASRPDRRNTGELFF; cdr3_nt: TGTGCCAGCAGGCCGGACAGGAGGAACACCGGGGAGCTGTTTTTT
j_call: TRBJ1-5; d_call: -; v_call: TRBV2; clone_size: -; cdr3_aa: CASSEALSDNQPQHF; cdr3_nt: TGTGCCAGCAGTGAAGCGCTTAGTGACAATCAGCCCCAGCATTTT
j_call: TRBJ2-1; d_call: -; v_call: TRBV11-2; clone_size: -; cdr3_aa: CASSLPPGISNEQFF; cdr3_nt: TGTGCCAGCAGCTTACCCCCGGGTATTTCCAATGAGCAGTTCTTC
j_call: TRBJ2-3; d_call: -; v_call: TRBV4-1; clone_size: -; cdr3_aa: CASSQGSGGTDTQYF; cdr3_nt: TGCGCCAGCAGCCAAGGGTCGGGGGGCACAGATACGCAGTATTTT
j_call: TRBJ1-4; d_call: -; v_call: TRBV9; clone_size: -; cdr3_aa: CASSVGPLANEKLFF; cdr3_nt: TGTGCCAGCAGCGTAGGCCCACTGGCTAATGAAAAACTGTTTTTT
j_call: TRBJ1-3; d_call: -; v_call: TRBV6-5; clone_size: -; cdr3_aa: CASTLGYRGTIYF; cdr3_nt: TGTGCCAGCACCCTCGGGTATCGGGGGACCATATATTTT
j_call: TRBJ2-1; d_call: TRBD2; v_call: TRBV5-4; clone_size: -; cdr3_aa: CASSLEGAGGYNEQFF; cdr3_nt: TGTGCCAGCAGCTTGGAGGGTGCGGGGGGATACAATGAGCAGTTCTTC
j_call: TRBJ2-7; d_call: TRBD2; v_call: TRBV6-6; clone_size: -; cdr3_aa: CAIRSGTYEQYF; cdr3_nt: TGTGCCATCCGAAGCGGGACCTACGAGCAGTACTTC
j_call: TRBJ1-2; d_call: -; v_call: TRBV19; clone_size: -; cdr3_aa: CASTVGARVGVYTF; cdr3_nt: TGTGCCAGTACCGTAGGGGCAAGGGTCGGCGTCTACACCTTC
j_call: TRBJ2-1; d_call: TRBD2; v_call: TRBV5-1; clone_size: -; cdr3_aa: CASSDGGGASEQFF; cdr3_nt: TGCGCCAGCAGTGATGGCGGGGGGGCCTCTGAGCAGTTCTTC
j_call: TRBJ2-1; d_call: -; v_call: TRBV5-1; clone_size: -; cdr3_aa: CASSLARGPRDEQFF; cdr3_nt: TGCGCCAGCAGCTTGGCGCGGGGGCCTAGGGATGAGCAGTTCTTC
j_call: TRBJ1-1; d_call: TRBD1; v_call: TRBV2; clone_size: -; cdr3_aa: CASSGDRGYTEAFF; cdr3_nt: TGTGCCAGCAGTGGGGACAGGGGGTACACTGAAGCTTTCTTT
j_call: TRBJ2-5; d_call: -; v_call: TRBV7-6; clone_size: -; cdr3_aa: CASSLIRGAYQETQYF; cdr3_nt: TGTGCCAGCAGCTTAATTCGGGGGGCTTACCAAGAGACCCAGTACTTC
j_call: TRBJ2-5; d_call: TRBD1; v_call: TRBV11-2; clone_size: -; cdr3_aa: CASSLEGDRTEETQYF; cdr3_nt: TGTGCCAGCAGCTTAGAGGGGGACAGGACAGAAGAGACCCAGTACTTC
j_call: TRBJ2-7; d_call: -; v_call: TRBV2; clone_size: few; cdr3_aa: CAFRLGETFREQYF; cdr3_nt: TGTGCCTTTCGACTCGGGGAGACCTTTCGCGAGCAGTACTTC
j_call: TRBJ1-2; d_call: -; v_call: TRBV12-3/TRBV12-4; clone_size: -; cdr3_aa: CASSLAGGYGYTF; cdr3_nt: TGTGCCAGCAGTTTGGCGGGGGGCTATGGCTACACCTTC
j_call: TRBJ2-1; d_call: -; v_call: TRBV15; clone_size: -; cdr3_aa: CATSRGGAASSYNEQFF; cdr3_nt: TGTGCCACCAGCAGAGGAGGAGCTGCGAGCTCCTACAATGAGCAGTTCTTC
j_call: TRBJ2-7; d_call: TRBD1; v_call: TRBV7-7; clone_size: -; cdr3_aa: CASSYGQGPYEQYF; cdr3_nt: TGTGCCAGCAGCTATGGACAGGGCCCCTACGAGCAGTACTTC
j_call: TRBJ1-4; d_call: TRBD1; v_call: TRBV2; clone_size: -; cdr3_aa: CASSTDRASEKLFF; cdr3_nt: TGTGCCAGCAGTACCGACAGGGCTAGTGAAAAACTGTTTTTT
j_call: TRBJ2-1; d_call: -; v_call: TRBV11-2; clone_size: -; cdr3_aa: CASSLFGLEQFF; cdr3_nt: TGTGCCAGCAGCTTATTTGGGCTGGAGCAGTTCTTC
j_call: TRBJ2-2; d_call: -; v_call: TRBV5-6; clone_size: -; cdr3_aa: CASSLAGVPGTGELFF; cdr3_nt: TGTGCCAGCAGCTTGGCCGGGGTCCCGGGAACCGGGGAGCTGTTTTTT
j_call: TRBJ1-6; d_call: -; v_call: TRBV27; clone_size: -; cdr3_aa: CASSFGGPGYSPLHF; cdr3_nt: TGTGCCAGCAGTTTCGGGGGGCCAGGGTATTCACCCCTCCACTTT
j_call: TRBJ1-1; d_call: TRBD1; v_call: TRBV18; clone_size: -; cdr3_aa: CASSPGQQGMTEAFF; cdr3_nt: TGTGCCAGCTCACCTGGACAACAGGGGATGACTGAAGCTTTCTTT
j_call: TRBJ2-7; d_call: -; v_call: TRBV18; clone_size: few; cdr3_aa: CASSPDSTYEQYF; cdr3_nt: TGTGCCAGCTCGCCCGACAGCACCTACGAGCAGTACTTC
j_call: TRBJ2-3; d_call: -; v_call: TRBV10-3; clone_size: -; cdr3_aa: CATQTRGDTQYF; cdr3_nt: TGTGCCACCCAGACTAGAGGGGATACGCAGTATTTT
j_call: TRBJ2-3; d_call: TRBD1; v_call: TRBV18; clone_size: -; cdr3_aa: CASSPLQGATDTQYF; cdr3_nt: TGTGCCAGCTCACCACTGCAGGGGGCAACAGATACGCAGTATTTT
j_call: TRBJ2-7; d_call: TRBD2; v_call: TRBV7-2; clone_size: -; cdr3_aa: CASSYGGADEQYF; cdr3_nt: TGTGCCAGCAGCTACGGGGGGGCAGACGAGCAGTACTTC
j_call: TRBJ2-5; d_call: -; v_call: TRBV5-1; clone_size: -; cdr3_aa: CASSLGSLTVLLGGTQYF; cdr3_nt: TGCGCCAGCAGCTTGGGGTCCCTAACAGTCCTCTTGGGAGGGACCCAGTACTTC
j_call: TRBJ1-6; d_call: TRBD1; v_call: TRBV5-6; clone_size: -; cdr3_aa: CASSPGQAGPYNSPLHF; cdr3_nt: TGTGCCAGCAGCCCCGGACAGGCCGGACCCTATAATTCACCCCTCCACTTT
j_call: TRBJ1-1; d_call: TRBD1; v_call: TRBV5-4; clone_size: -; cdr3_aa: CASSYQQGAGTEAFF; cdr3_nt: TGTGCCAGCAGCTACCAACAGGGGGCAGGCACTGAAGCTTTCTTT
j_call: TRBJ2-3; d_call: -; v_call: TRBV7-7; clone_size: -; cdr3_aa: CASSEQGVTDTQYF; cdr3_nt: TGTGCCAGCAGCGAGCAGGGTGTTACAGATACGCAGTATTTT
j_call: TRBJ2-7; d_call: -; v_call: TRBV4-3; clone_size: once; cdr3_aa: CASSQTRLPGYEQYF; cdr3_nt: TGCGCCAGCAGCCAAACCCGCCTCCCCGGGTACGAGCAGTACTTC
j_call: TRBJ2-5; d_call: TRBD1; v_call: TRBV5-1; clone_size: -; cdr3_aa: CASMTGGGETQYF; cdr3_nt: TGCGCCAGTATGACAGGGGGCGGTGAGACCCAGTACTTC
j_call: TRBJ2-6; d_call: -; v_call: TRBV7-2; clone_size: -; cdr3_aa: CASSLRLSSRGANVLTF; cdr3_nt: TGTGCCAGCAGCTTACGTCTCTCATCGCGTGGGGCCAACGTCCTGACTTTC
j_call: TRBJ2-3; d_call: TRBD2; v_call: TRBV30; clone_size: -; cdr3_aa: CACTASGDDTQYF; cdr3_nt: TGTGCCTGTACCGCTAGCGGGGATGATACGCAGTATTTT
j_call: TRBJ1-1; d_call: -; v_call: TRBV14; clone_size: -; cdr3_aa: CASSLVQGIGTEAFF; cdr3_nt: TGTGCCAGCAGTCTAGTTCAGGGGATAGGGACTGAAGCTTTCTTT
j_call: TRBJ1-1; d_call: -; v_call: TRBV7-9; clone_size: -; cdr3_aa: CASSLATLYTEAFF; cdr3_nt: TGTGCCAGCAGCTTAGCGACTCTATACACTGAAGCTTTCTTT
j_call: TRBJ1-1; d_call: -; v_call: TRBV21-1; clone_size: -; cdr3_aa: CASSKSAFRTRVTRTRGNTEAFF; cdr3_nt: TGTGCCAGCAGCAAAAGCGCATTTCGTACTCGGGTGACCAGAACCCGGGGGAACACTGAAGCTTTCTTT
j_call: TRBJ1-4; d_call: TRBD1; v_call: TRBV19; clone_size: -; cdr3_aa: CASSSLADRGYEKLFF; cdr3_nt: TGTGCCAGTAGTTCCCTGGCGGACAGGGGGTATGAAAAACTGTTTTTT
j_call: TRBJ1-6; d_call: TRBD1; v_call: TRBV5-6; clone_size: -; cdr3_aa: CASSWGQSLGSPLHF; cdr3_nt: TGTGCCAGCAGTTGGGGACAGTCCTTGGGATCACCCCTCCACTTT
j_call: TRBJ1-5; d_call: -; v_call: TRBV7-2; clone_size: once; cdr3_aa: CASSLVGGPSNQPQHF; cdr3_nt: TGTGCCAGCAGCTTAGTTGGGGGCCCGAGCAATCAGCCCCAGCATTTT
j_call: TRBJ2-3; d_call: -; v_call: TRBV6-2/TRBV6-3; clone_size: many; cdr3_aa: CASSYMSLPDTQYF; cdr3_nt: TGTGCCAGCAGTTACATGAGCCTTCCGGATACGCAGTATTTT
j_call: TRBJ2-5; d_call: TRBD1; v_call: TRBV18; clone_size: once; cdr3_aa: CASSYGETGEIQETQYF; cdr3_nt: TGTGCCAGCTCGTACGGCGAGACAGGGGAAATTCAAGAGACCCAGTACTTC
j_call: TRBJ1-2; d_call: TRBD1; v_call: TRBV5-1; clone_size: -; cdr3_aa: CASSPRQGLNYGYTF; cdr3_nt: TGCGCCAGCAGCCCTCGACAGGGCCTTAACTATGGCTACACCTTC
j_call: TRBJ2-3; d_call: -; v_call: TRBV9; clone_size: -; cdr3_aa: CASSVAGDTQYF; cdr3_nt: TGTGCCAGCAGCGTAGCGGGAGATACGCAGTATTTT
j_call: TRBJ2-7; d_call: TRBD2; v_call: TRBV12-3/TRBV12-4; clone_size: -; cdr3_aa: CASGAGGRYEQYF; cdr3_nt: TGTGCCAGCGGGGCGGGGGGTAGGTACGAGCAGTACTTC
j_call: TRBJ1-6; d_call: TRBD1; v_call: TRBV6-2/TRBV6-3; clone_size: -; cdr3_aa: CASSYPPGQGGSPLHF; cdr3_nt: TGTGCCAGCAGTTACCCTCCGGGACAGGGTGGTTCACCCCTCCACTTT
j_call: TRBJ2-5; d_call: -; v_call: TRBV2; clone_size: -; cdr3_aa: CASSEFRGTETQYF; cdr3_nt: TGTGCCAGCAGTGAATTCAGGGGTACGGAGACCCAGTACTTC
j_call: TRBJ2-1; d_call: -; v_call: TRBV7-9; clone_size: once; cdr3_aa: CASSQNSNSDEQFF; cdr3_nt: TGTGCCAGCAGCCAAAACAGTAACTCCGATGAGCAGTTCTTC